This T cell receptor beta chain was recovered during a study of cytomegalovirus exposure and HLA in healthy donors. Study-level findings and limits: Most likely, a cluster of highly shared sequence variants arose as a sequencing artifact. The study put some 150 TCR beta chains on its list as cytomegalovirus-associated. An analysis done earlier found most TCR beta V segments productive about 87% or about 30% of the time.

A remark on this clone: Its antigen remains unknown.

The PCR ran on 60 Vbeta and 13 Jbeta primers. TCRdb's copy holds only in-frame clones and misses some; the assay was immunoSEQ multiplex PCR. Its table lists about 190,000 clones. CDR1 is SGHKS and CDR2 is YYEKEE in the germline V gene (reference sequence). J was trimmed by 5 bases and V by 1 base; bases with no gene match: 7. This CDR3 contains 15 residues. The source material was PBMCs. The J gene is TRBJ2-5, the V gene TRBV5-5, with 8 bases identical to TRBD1. This TCR came from a woman in her twenties or thirties in good health and CMV-seropositive. The CDR3 is CASSLNQGAGETQYF. In nucleotides, the CDR3 is TGTGCCAGCAGCTTGAACCAGGGGGCAGGGGAGACCCAGTACTTC.